Many counts were recorded for the clone carrying this T cell receptor (beta chain). The antigen is undetermined. From the RT-PCR reads, TCRdb called clonotypes with MiXCR, one entry per CDR3 protein. In the table there are 600,000 to 850,000 distinct CDR3 sequences, 13% to 15% of which are singletons. The CDR3 extends over 14 amino acids. V gave up 7 bases and J gave up 3 bases; unmatched junction bases: 8. The V gene's germline CDR1 is SQVTM and CDR2 ANQGSEA. The source of the sample is a study of response to subunit inactivated influenza vaccine. Study observations and caveats: Authors proposed each seasonal influenza vaccination draws in few new T cells.

This specimen consisted of PBMCs from blood, obtained around 15 days before vaccination. The origin of this receptor is a man aged 50 to 60 who received an inactivated influenza vaccine. This chain joins TRBV29-1 and TRBJ2-3; 9 bases are shared with TRBD2. In DNA, the CDR3 is TGCAGCGCCTCCGGGACTAGCTCGACAGATACGCAGTATTTT. Translation: CSASGTSSTDTQYF.